This note documents a single T cell receptor (beta chain) sequence. The sample originates from a study of blood T cell repertoires in COVID-19. Background on the study: From T cells, B-cell-depleted T cells, or PBMCs came the material, which was cDNA or gDNA.

Sequencing was performed with immunoSEQ multiplex PCR; in TCRdb, only in-frame clones are kept and a portion is missing. The table lists about 170,000 clones, 75% to 90% of them singletons, with around 0.77% in the top ten. Categorization into cohorts depended on clinical history that participants reported. CDR1 and CDR2 (germline): ENHRY, SYGVKD. The V gene lost 2 bases and the J gene lost 1 base, with 11 bases spanning the gap. This CDR3 spans 15 amino acids. This clonotype originated in a woman aged 18-29 years who had recovered from COVID-19. What was sequenced was PBMCs or T cells enriched from blood (not recorded which). The chain couples TRBV10-3 to TRBJ2-5; D might be TRBD2 (7 bases). CDR3 in amino acids: CAISERGGAQETQYF. CDR3 sequence (DNA): TGTGCCATCAGTGAGAGGGGGGGGGCCCAAGAGACCCAGTACTTC.